This paragraph covers one TCR beta chain sequence. The target antigen is unknown. The sample contains more than one DNA sequence encoding this CDR3. Using immunoSEQ multiplex PCR, the repertoire was profiled, and TCRdb retains in-frame clones only, with some absent. The sample contains 430,000 or so clones, around 90% of which appear only once. Treatment meaning: around 19 received Ad26.COV2.S at low or high dose, single or two shots; several received placebo; per-sample allocation not given. Day 63 following the first vaccine or placebo injection was when the samples were taken. There are 13 residues in the CDR3. V dropped 4 bases and J dropped 2; count of bases not matched to a gene: 2. Looked up from germline, CDR1 is SGHDT and CDR2 is YYEEEE. The sample is drawn from a study of Ad26.COV2.S vaccination and SARS-CoV-2 variants. Study overall: Administration of Ad26.COV2.S was intramuscular, either once or twice 56 days apart. Study outcomes and limitations: Recipients of vaccine and of placebo showed similar breadth of their non-spike TCR repertoires.

The genes are TRBV5-6 and TRBJ2-5, with 7 bases matching TRBD1. The sequence was obtained from a person between 18 and 65 years old who received the Ad26.COV2.S COVID-19 vaccine or a placebo. Sequenced here: peripheral blood, sampled in a trial of Ad26.COV2.S vaccine versus placebo. The CDR3 DNA reads as TGTGCCAGCAGCCTGGGACAGCAAGAGACCCAGTACTTC. Translation gives CASSLGQQETQYF.